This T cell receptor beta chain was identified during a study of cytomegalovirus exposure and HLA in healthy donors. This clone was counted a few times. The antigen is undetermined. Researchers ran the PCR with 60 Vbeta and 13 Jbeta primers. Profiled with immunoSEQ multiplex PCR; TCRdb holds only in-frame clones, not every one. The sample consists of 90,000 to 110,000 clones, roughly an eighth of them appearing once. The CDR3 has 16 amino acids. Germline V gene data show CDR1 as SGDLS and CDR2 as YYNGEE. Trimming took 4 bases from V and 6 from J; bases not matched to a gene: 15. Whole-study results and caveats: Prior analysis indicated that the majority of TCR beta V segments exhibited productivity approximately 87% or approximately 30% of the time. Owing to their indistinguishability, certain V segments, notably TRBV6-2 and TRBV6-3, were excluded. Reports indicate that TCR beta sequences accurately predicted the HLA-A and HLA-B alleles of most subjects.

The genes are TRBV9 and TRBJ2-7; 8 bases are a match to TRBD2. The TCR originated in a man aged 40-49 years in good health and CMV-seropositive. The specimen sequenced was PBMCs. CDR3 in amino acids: CASSTRGDLAGPEQYF. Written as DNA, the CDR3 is TGTGCCAGCAGCACCCGGGGGGACCTAGCGGGCCCCGAGCAGTACTTC.